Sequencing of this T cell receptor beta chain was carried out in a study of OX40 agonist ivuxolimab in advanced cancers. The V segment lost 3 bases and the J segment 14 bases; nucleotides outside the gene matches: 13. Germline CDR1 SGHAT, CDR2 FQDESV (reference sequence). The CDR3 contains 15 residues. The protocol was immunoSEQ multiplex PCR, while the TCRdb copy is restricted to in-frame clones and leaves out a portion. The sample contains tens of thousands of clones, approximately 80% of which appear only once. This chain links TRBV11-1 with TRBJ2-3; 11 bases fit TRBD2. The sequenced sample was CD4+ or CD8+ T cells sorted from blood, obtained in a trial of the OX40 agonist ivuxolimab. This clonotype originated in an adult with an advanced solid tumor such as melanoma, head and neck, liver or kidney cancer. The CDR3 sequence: CASSFSSGGAGSTYF. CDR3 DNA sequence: TGTGCCAGCAGCTTCAGTAGCGGGGGGGCCGGGTCCACGTATTTT.